A selection of T cell receptor beta chains follows, all from one sample in a study of read filtering for tumor transcriptome and immune sequencing. Using its own MiXCR run on the reads, TCRdb lists one record per CDR3 protein. The sample consists of 50,000 to 65,000 distinct CDR3 sequences, around an eighth of them appearing once. The sample taken for sequencing was a population of CD138-negative cells sorted from bone marrow. These receptors were obtained from a donor at least 40 years old with multiple myeloma. The CDR3 runs from the conserved cysteine through the conserved F or W. D genes are given only for firm matches. Size is stated for part of the rows, as once, few or many counts, or as a class when the clone is expanded.

clone_size,v_call,d_call,j_call,cdr3_aa,cdr3_nt
many,TRBV4-2,-,TRBJ1-1,CASSQDGRNTEAFF,TGTGCCAGCAGCCAAGATGGCCGGAACACTGAAGCTTTCTTT
many,TRBV3-1,-,TRBJ1-5,CASSRGSNQPQHF,TGTGCCAGCAGCCGTGGGAGCAATCAGCCCCAGCATTTT
many,TRBV20-1,-,TRBJ1-2,CSARGLPRDNYGYTF,TGCAGTGCTAGAGGCCTCCCCAGGGATAACTATGGCTACACCTTC
many,TRBV5-5,-,TRBJ2-6,CASSLAGGSDSGANVLTF,TGTGCCAGCAGCTTGGCAGGGGGGAGCGACTCTGGGGCCAACGTCCTGACTTTC
few,TRBV3-1,-,TRBJ2-5,CASSQVEGQETQDF,TGTGCCAGCAGCCAAGTGGAGGGCCAAGAGACCCAGGACTTC
many,TRBV19,-,TRBJ2-3,CASSIRGSSAYTDTQYF,TGTGCCAGTAGTATACGGGGGAGTAGCGCCTACACAGATACGCAGTATTTT
many,TRBV30,TRBD2,TRBJ2-5,CAWTLGGETQYF,TGTGCCTGGACCTTGGGGGGGGAGACCCAGTACTTC
-,TRBV6-6,TRBD1,TRBJ2-4,CASSYTTDREKNIQYF,TGTGCCAGCAGTTACACCACGGACAGGGAGAAAAACATTCAGTACTTC
-,TRBV21-1,-,TRBJ2-3,CASSSRVHKSTDTQYF,TGTGCCAGCAGCTCCCGGGTCCACAAGAGCACAGATACGCAGTATTTT
many,TRBV28,-,TRBJ2-7,CASSPIDGWAYEQYF,TGTGCCAGCAGCCCGATCGACGGTTGGGCCTACGAGCAGTACTTC
-,TRBV7-6,-,TRBJ2-3,CASTDIRGTDTQYF,TGTGCCAGCACCGACATCAGGGGAACAGATACGCAGTATTTT
-,TRBV29-1,-,TRBJ2-1,CGVGRGNRNEQFF,TGCGGCGTTGGTAGGGGTAACAGGAATGAGCAGTTCTTC
few,TRBV5-1,TRBD1,TRBJ1-1,CASSSDRANTEAFF,TGCGCCAGCAGCTCGGACAGGGCGAACACTGAAGCTTTCTTT
few,TRBV7-8,-,TRBJ2-3,CASSLGPGRGTDTQYF,TGTGCCAGCAGCTTAGGTCCTGGACGGGGCACAGATACGCAGTATTTT
few,TRBV2,-,TRBJ2-5,CASRTETQYF,TGTGCCAGCAGGACGGAGACCCAGTACTTC
many,TRBV4-2,TRBD1,TRBJ2-7,CASSPRGQGLRQQYF,TGTGCCAGCAGCCCTCGGGGACAGGGCTTAAGGCAGCAGTACTTC
many,TRBV20-1,TRBD2,TRBJ2-2,CSARDLGLAPGELFF,TGCAGTGCTAGAGATCTGGGACTAGCGCCCGGGGAGCTGTTTTTT
many,TRBV19,TRBD1,TRBJ2-3,CASRVLGQSSTDTQYF,TGTGCCAGCAGAGTCCTGGGACAGTCTAGCACAGATACGCAGTATTTT
many,TRBV9,TRBD1,TRBJ2-5,CASSVGPGQQETQYF,TGTGCCAGCAGCGTAGGCCCGGGACAGCAAGAGACCCAGTACTTC
many,TRBV20-1,-,TRBJ2-1,CSARGPHRGSNEQFF,TGCAGTGCTAGAGGCCCGCATCGAGGATCCAATGAGCAGTTCTTC
many,TRBV9,-,TRBJ1-6,CASSVAGDNSPLHF,TGTGCCAGCAGCGTAGCAGGGGATAATTCACCCCTCCACTTT